The 16 T cell receptor beta chains presented below share a single source sample, sequenced in a study of T-cell reconstitution after alpha-beta-depleted transplantation in children. This sample's TCRbeta library carried unique molecular identifier barcodes. TCRdb used MiXCR to reprocess the PCR reads, holding one entry per CDR3 protein. In the table there are some 840,000 distinct CDR3 sequences, roughly 15% of which are singletons. Sequences were derived from PBMCs, mostly from graft donor cells, sampled 360 days after TCRalphabeta/CD19-depleted stem cell transplant. These receptors all stem from a male patient younger than 18 who had a stem cell transplant for acute lymphoblastic leukemia, so the T cells may come from the graft donor.

This clonotype was picked up a small number of times. The chain links TRBV5-6 to TRBJ2-3, with a possible D match to TRBD1 (5 bases). The CDR3 extends over 16 amino acids. Trimming shortened V by 5 bases and J by 2 bases, and 18 bases separated the two germline ends. The germline V gene encodes CDR1 SGHDT and CDR2 YYEEEE. CDR3 bases: TGTGCCAGCAGGTTTACCAGGAGTGGGGCCACAGATACGCAGTATTTT. It yields the protein CASRFTRSGATDTQYF.

This clonotype was found many times. The V call is TRBV24-1, the J call TRBJ2-1; no firm D call. The V and J ends lost 3 bases and 0 bases respectively, with 8 bases between them. CDR3 size: 15 residues. CDR1 KGHDR and CDR2 SFDVKD come from the germline V gene. In DNA form, the CDR3 reads TGTGCCACCAGTGATGGGCGGTACTCCTACAATGAGCAGTTCTTC. It codes for CATSDGRYSYNEQFF.

The rearrangement uses TRBV20-1 and TRBJ2-7; 10 bases agree with TRBD2. This CDR3 is 15 amino acids long. Losses at the gene ends were 5 bases for V and 4 bases for J; bases not matched to a gene: 11. Germline V gene data show CDR1 as DFQATT and CDR2 as SNEGSKA (reference sequence). As DNA, the CDR3 is TGCAGTGCTCTAACGGGGCTAGCGGGAGTGTACGAGCAGTACTTC. Translating gives CSALTGLAGVYEQYF.

There are many counts of this clonotype. The chain links TRBV20-1 to TRBJ2-1; 10 bases match TRBD2. Germline V gene data show CDR1 as DFQATT and CDR2 as SNEGSKA (reference sequence). This CDR3 contains 13 residues. The CDR3 nucleotides read TGCAGGGCCGGGACTAGCGCTAACAATGAGCAGTTCTTC. Amino acids: CRAGTSANNEQFF.

This clonotype has at least ten counts. In nucleotides, the CDR3 is TGCGCCAGCAGCTTGACTAGCGGGAGTGCTGAGCAGTTCTTC. Its translation: CASSLTSGSAEQFF. This chain joins TRBV5-1 and TRBJ2-1; 11 nucleotides line up with TRBD2. V was clipped by 1 base and J by 9 bases; unmatched bases: 3. CDR3 length: 14 amino acids. Germline-derived CDR1 and CDR2 are SGHRS and YFSETQ.

The chain carries TRBV20-1 and TRBJ2-7; no clear D gene. CDR1 is DFQATT and CDR2 is SNEGSKA in the germline V gene (reference sequence). The length of the CDR3 is 13 residues. The V gene lost 3 bases and the J gene lost 4 bases, with 13 bases spanning the gap. The CDR3 is CSASPPSSYEQYF. The CDR3 nucleotides are TGCAGTGCTAGTCCCCCAAGCTCGTACGAGCAGTACTTC.

This sequence joins TRBV5-1 and TRBJ2-7, with 10 bases fitting TRBD2. Germline lookup yields CDR1 SGHRS and CDR2 YFSETQ. The CDR3 is 15 amino acids. V was clipped by 0 bases and J by 5 bases; unmatched bases: 5. CDR3 protein: CASSLALAGVHEQYF. The CDR3 nucleotides are TGCGCCAGCAGCTTGGCGCTAGCGGGAGTGCACGAGCAGTACTTC.

This rearrangement joins TRBV12-3 or TRBV12-4 to TRBJ1-1; tentatively, D is TRBD1 (5 bases). The ends were cut back, 6 bases at V and 7 bases at J, with 15 bases in the middle. This CDR3 comprises 13 residues. CDR3 nucleotide sequence: TGTGCCAGCAGGCCCGGGGGGAGGGATGAAGCTTTCTTT. Its protein product is CASRPGGRDEAFF.

This clonotype was counted many times. This rearrangement joins TRBV9 to TRBJ2-1; 11 nucleotides agree with TRBD2. The germline V gene has CDR1 SGDLS and CDR2 YYNGEE. Unmatched junction bases numbered 9, after V lost 4 bases and J lost 9 bases. The CDR3 runs 15 residues. This CDR3 is CASSSTSGSSSEQFF. The CDR3 DNA is TGTGCCAGCAGCTCAACTAGCGGGAGTTCAAGTGAGCAGTTCTTC.

CDR3 sequence (DNA): TGCGCCAGCAGCCGCCCTCAATGGGCCTCAAGCGTCCGCACTGAAGCTTTCTTT. Protein: CASSRPQWASSVRTEAFF. The chain combines TRBV4-1 with TRBJ1-1; D is unclear. Germline V lookup: CDR1 MGHRA, CDR2 YSYEKL. Trimming cost V 4 bases and J 4 bases, with 25 bases left between them. The CDR3 spans 18 residues.

V gene TRBV20-1 combines with J gene TRBJ1-1; D unresolved. The CDR3 extends over 12 amino acids. Per germline, CDR1 DFQATT and CDR2 SNEGSKA (reference sequence). The germline V and J ends were trimmed by 6 bases and 3 bases, with 11 bases remaining between them. The chain's CDR3 is CSAPYRDTEAFF. Written as DNA, the CDR3 is TGCAGTGCCCCTTACCGAGACACTGAAGCTTTCTTT.

On this clonotype itself: This may come from a read error, since a much larger clone is one base off. The CDR3 ends on some other residue instead of the conserved phenylalanine or tryptophan, so this is likely a read error. The V call is TRBV5-1, the J call TRBJ1-1, with unresolved D. The germline V and J ends were trimmed by 0 bases and 5 bases, with 11 bases remaining between them. This CDR3 has 14 amino acids. From germline, CDR1 is SGHRS and CDR2 YFSETQ. CDR3 loop: CASSLVGSRTEAFV. The CDR3 nucleotides read TGCGCCAGCAGCTTGGTGGGCAGCCGGACTGAAGCTTTCGTT.

This clonotype has a count of ten or more. This rearrangement joins TRBV6-4 to TRBJ2-7, with 8 bases that match TRBD2. The CDR3 runs 20 residues. Germline V gene data show CDR1 as MRHNA and CDR2 as SNTAGT. Trimming took 5 bases from V and 5 from J; bases not matched to a gene: 26. The chain's CDR3 is CASSRRIASGSQRSKDEQYF. In DNA form, the CDR3 reads TGTGCCAGCAGTCGACGAATAGCTAGCGGGTCCCAAAGGAGTAAGGACGAGCAGTACTTC.

The rearrangement links TRBV20-1 to TRBJ1-3; no clear D gene. Trimming left V 7 bases short and J 0 bases short, with 4 bases between. CDR1 is DFQATT, CDR2 SNEGSKA, per germline (reference sequence). This CDR3 comprises 11 residues. Here the CDR3 DNA reads TGCAGTGGCACCTCTGGAAACACCATATATTTT. Its protein product is CSGTSGNTIYF.

This chain links TRBV20-1 with TRBJ2-7; D ambiguous. Germline CDR1 is DFQATT and CDR2 is SNEGSKA (reference sequence). With 7 bases removed from V and 0 bases from J, the gap between germline ends came to 16 bases. This CDR3 contains 14 residues. This chain's CDR3 is CSVKFLSLSYEQYF. The CDR3 bases are TGCAGTGTAAAGTTCCTCTCACTCTCCTACGAGCAGTACTTC.

This clonotype was counted only a few times. The gene calls are TRBV4-1 and TRBJ2-7; TRBD1 or TRBD2 may be the D gene (5 bases each). The germline V gene encodes CDR1 MGHRA and CDR2 YSYEKL. The CDR3 totals 18 residues. Trimming left V 3 bases short and J 0 bases short, with 21 bases between. CDR3 in amino acids: CASSHQVTRDGDSYEQYF. The CDR3 region has the DNA TGCGCCAGCAGCCATCAGGTGACTCGGGACGGAGACTCCTACGAGCAGTACTTC.